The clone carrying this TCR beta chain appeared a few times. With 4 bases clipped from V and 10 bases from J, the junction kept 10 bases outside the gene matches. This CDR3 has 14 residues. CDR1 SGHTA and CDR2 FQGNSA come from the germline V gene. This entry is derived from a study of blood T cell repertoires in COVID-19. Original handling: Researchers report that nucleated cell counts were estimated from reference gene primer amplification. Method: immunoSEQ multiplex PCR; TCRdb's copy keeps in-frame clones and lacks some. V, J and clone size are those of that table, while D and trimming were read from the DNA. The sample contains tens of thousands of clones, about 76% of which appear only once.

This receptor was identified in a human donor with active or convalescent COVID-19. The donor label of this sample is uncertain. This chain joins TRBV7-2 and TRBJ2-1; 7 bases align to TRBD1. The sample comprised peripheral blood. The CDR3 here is CASSYRQGQGEQFF. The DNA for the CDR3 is TGTGCCAGCAGCTACAGACAGGGTCAAGGGGAGCAGTTCTTC.